This T cell receptor beta chain was identified during a study of T cell repertoires in cytomegalovirus infection. About the study: Indications came from public TCR beta signatures; they pointed to CMV infection and to a matching HLA type.

Findings of the study overall: Individuals carrying CMV plus the relevant HLA were identified by cumulative frequency of public TCR beta families. In two of eight donors, the top clonotype was HLA-C-restricted CMV-specific.

TCRdb ran MiXCR on the reads and lists one entry per CDR3 protein. The table includes around 250,000 distinct CDR3 sequences, 17% detected once. Points on this clonotype: What it recognizes is unknown.

Germline lookup yields CDR1 MGHRA and CDR2 YSYEKL. J lost 2 bases, V lost 4 bases, and 8 bases had no gene match. The CDR3 contains 16 residues. The sample was CD8+ T cells from PBMCs. The TCR originated in a human donor in good health (CMV status not recorded). Some clones in this sample may be carry-over from other donors' samples. The chain couples TRBV4-1 to TRBJ2-3; 8 bases are a match to TRBD2. The CDR3 loop is CASSPRGAGDTDTQYF. The DNA of the CDR3 is TGCGCCAGCAGCCCGCGGGGAGCGGGGGACACAGATACGCAGTATTTT.